This TCR beta chain derives from a study of T cell responses to AZD1222 COVID-19 vaccine. This clone was counted a single time. Profiling relied on immunoSEQ multiplex PCR, and the TCRdb table lists in-frame clones only, not all of them. The sample shows around 150,000 clones, 80% to 95% of them seen only once. Germline-derived CDR1 and CDR2 are WNHNN and SYGVQD (reference sequence). There are 14 residues in the CDR3. Between the trimmed V and J ends, which lost 5 bases and 5 bases, there was a span of 16 bases. This rearrangement joins TRBV10-1 to TRBJ2-7; D is perhaps TRBD1 (6 bases). This sequence was found in an adult who received the AZD1222 COVID-19 vaccine. The material sequenced was peripheral blood, taken 28 days after the second AZD1222 dose. The DNA of the CDR3 is TGCGCCAGCAGTCAGGCAGTACAGGGTGACGAGCAGTACTTC. It is translated as CASSQAVQGDEQYF.